This T cell receptor beta chain originates from a study of blood T cell repertoires in COVID-19. Study context: Some COVID-19 samples were acute and others convalescent; all came from the United States, Italy and Spain.

Method: immunoSEQ multiplex PCR; TCRdb's copy keeps in-frame clones and lacks some. This sample has about 14,000 clones; roughly 83% occur once, and the top ten carry 15% to 20%. The CDR3 runs to 14 residues. Germline trimming cut 7 bases from V and 8 bases from J; bases unmatched to any gene: 7. CDR1 is LNHDA and CDR2 is SQIVND in the germline V gene (reference sequence). The material sequenced was peripheral blood. This receptor was identified in a man aged 35 to 55 with active or convalescent COVID-19. The chain carries TRBV19 and TRBJ1-4; 10 bases align to TRBD1. In DNA, the CDR3 is TGTGCCAGTAATAGGGGACAGGGGAACGAAAAACTGTTTTTT. This sequence encodes CASNRGQGNEKLFF.